Listed here is a single T cell receptor beta chain. Its antigen remains unidentified. No base quality information exists; no much larger clone differs at one position. TCRbeta CDR3 regions were amplified from genomic DNA using the immunoSEQ Assay, a bias-controlled multiplex PCR. As for how the authors treated the data: Within the assay, amplification of reference gene primers was used to estimate how many nucleated cells each sample contained. Sequence reads were collapsed and filtered to measure the absolute abundance of every unique TCRbeta CDR3 rearrangement. Productive Simpson clonality was computed per sample as the square root of Simpson's diversity index over productive rearrangements. TCRdb provides this immuneACCESS table in a form limited to in-frame rearrangements. Some clones are lacking; in checked studies, under half of them reflect an unresolved V gene, and why the rest are absent is not known. V and J calls and clone size are as listed in that table; D and trimming were resolved from the DNA. In this sample the table shows around 51,000 clones, 80% to 90% of which occur a single time. Around 2.9% of the sample rests with the top ten.

The germline V gene (reference sequence) provides CDR1 LGHDT and CDR2 YNNKEL. Here V drops 4 bases and J drops 5 bases, and the junction holds 10 bases not matched to any gene. The CDR3 covers 17 residues, taking in both the cysteine and the phenylalanine. Only CDR3 DNA is held: 51 bases, read in frame from base 1. The data originate from a study of blood T cell repertoires in COVID-19 (dated by TCRdb to about 2020). About the investigation overall: Samples covering the acute and convalescent phases of COVID-19 were provided by collaborators in the United States, Italy and Spain. The prospective study material was composed of cDNA or gDNA derived from T cells, B-cell-depleted T cells, or PBMCs. Deeply sampled blood TCRbeta repertoires from subjects exposed to, actively infected with, or recovered from COVID-19 were included in the dataset. The repertoires were released in a freely available public database intended as a resource for research on the immune response to SARS-CoV-2. The samples were drawn from the first 160 participants of the ongoing ImmuneRACE study and from 1,254 subjects provided by 6 global collaborators. Nearly every sample came with metadata listing a de-identified subject ID, COVID-19 status, age in years and sex. HLA class I and class II types, where available, came from metadata supplied by the sample provider rather than from assay-based typing.

Paper-wide results and their limitations: The quantity of clinical and demographic metadata differed by source and by participant and was supplied without curation.

Whole blood was collected in K2EDTA tubes by collaborating institutions according to the institutions' own protocols. Collaborator samples were shipped for TCRbeta analysis as frozen whole blood, isolated PBMCs, or DNA extracted from either sample type. Sequencing was performed on peripheral blood. This TCR was sampled from a woman of 80 years or more with acute or convalescent COVID-19. The rearranged segments are TRBV3-1 (or the pseudogene TRBV3-2) and TRBJ2-2; 10 of the junction bases match TRBD1. CDR3 reads: CASSLERGQGQTGELFF. The DNA reads as follows: TGTGCCAGCAGCCTCGAAAGGGGACAGGGGCAAACCGGGGAGCTGTTTTTT.